This entry features one T cell receptor (beta chain) sequence. Its recognized antigen is unknown. There are no base qualities to consult, and no much larger clone falls within one base. Using the deep immunoSEQ assay, multiplex PCR amplified TCR CDR3 regions from genomic DNA. For each cell subset, the extracted genomic DNA was distributed evenly across all wells of several immunoSEQ 96-well plates, and each plate served as one replicate. For sorted subsets, roughly 190 ng of genomic DNA, equivalent to around 30,000 T cell genomes, went into each replicate PCR. Purified libraries were measured with a Qubit 3.0 fluorometer, size-checked on a Bioanalyzer 2100, and measured again with the KAPA Library Quantification kit. A separate single-read 150-cycle Illumina NextSeq 550 flow cell was used to sequence each immunoSEQ 96-well plate. Under the source paper's analysis protocol: The immunoSEQ output contained only junctional sequences without quality scores, so filtering could not match that applied to full-length reads. Sequences were annotated with PyIR, a Python wrapper for IgBLAST v1.9, using IMGT germline references to assign V/J genes and CDR3. Reads with weak V/J assignments (E-value above 1e-6), missing CDR3, stop codons, out-of-frame junctions, or ambiguous translated residues were removed. V3J clonotypes were defined as sequences sharing the same inferred V gene, J gene, and CDR3 amino acid sequence. Percentage overlap between repertoires was computed as shared unique clonotypes divided by the size of the smaller repertoire. Richness of each repertoire was evaluated using RTK rarefaction, the Chao1 estimator, and Recon v2.1 estimates of unobserved clonotypes. For all TCRbeta clonotypes obtained by the gDNA method from a handful of donors, generation probabilities were computed with OLGA. Sourced from immuneACCESS, this table was stored by TCRdb with only in-frame sequences that have V and J called. A share of the clones is absent; for the studies checked, an unresolved V gene accounts for under half, and the remainder has no known explanation. The V and J calls and clone size were taken over from that table, and D and trimming were inferred from the DNA. The sample profile shows 1.5 million to 2.5 million clones; approximately 94% of them were found once. More than 0.95% of the sample goes to the ten largest clones.

CD8 naive samples consisted of CD45RO-negative cells that were positively selected for CCR7, yielding a CD45RA+CCR7+ population without TemRA cells. The donors were healthy, HIV-negative adults who had no recently reported acute infections or vaccinations. Only Caucasian adults living in Nashville, Tennessee, USA were represented among the donors. Blood was collected by leukapheresis, and PBMCs were isolated by Ficoll-Histopaque density gradient centrifugation and then cryopreserved in liquid nitrogen vapor phase. Analytical flow cytometry was used to check the purity and quantity of every magnetically sorted T cell population. Genomic DNA was isolated from each sorted fraction and quantified by UV absorbance on a Nanodrop 2000c. These data belong to a study of shared clonotypes between healthy human individuals (dated by TCRdb to 2020 to 2021). Context from the whole study: The cohort included three men and two women between 18 and 49 years of age. For each donor, CD4 naive and CD4 memory were each given three plates, CD8 naive was given two plates, and CD8 memory was given one plate. The study deeply sequenced blood TCR repertoires of five healthy adults to estimate repertoire size and the extent of clonotype sharing between individuals. To increase sequencing depth and limit assay-specific biases, TCR repertoire library preparation and sequencing were carried out by different laboratories using diverse techniques. Leukapheresis yielded between about 0.9 and 10 billion PBMCs per donor. What the study reported, not specific to this receptor: Naive subsets generally had larger estimated clonotype richness than memory subsets did. Around 5.4% of naive CD4, 3% to 4% of naive CD8, about 2.4% of memory CD4, and approximately 0.4% of memory CD8 clonotypes were shared across a few donors. Based on pairwise subsampling, the degree of clonotype sharing among donors was expected to be affected by sequencing depth. Rarefaction of sorted-subset datasets indicated incomplete sequencing despite the large sequencing depth. The small number of donors limited the genetic and exposure-history diversity represented. Sampling was restricted to blood, and TCR repertoires in tissue are likely to differ from TCR repertoires in blood. Compared with non-shared clonotypes, the clonotypes found in all four sorted-subset donors had higher generation probabilities.

Counted from cysteine to phenylalanine, this CDR3 has 20 amino acids. Left in the record is the CDR3 DNA by itself, 60 bases read in frame from the first base. Trimmed from V: 1 base; trimmed from J: 9 bases; junction bases lacking a gene match: 20. From the germline V gene (reference sequence), CDR1 is MNHEY and CDR2 is SMNVEV. The rearranged segments are TRBV27 and TRBJ2-1; 11 bases in the middle match TRBD2. Specimen: naive CD8+ T cells sorted from blood. In the paper's terms, the cell subset or site label means: CD45RA+CCR7+. The origin of this receptor is a man aged 18 to 29 in good health. The CDR3 protein sequence reads: CASSLLTSGNTNPLGGEQFF. The nucleotide sequence is given as TGTGCCAGCAGTTTATTGACTAGCGGGAACACCAACCCACTCGGAGGTGAGCAGTTCTTC.